The source of this T cell receptor (beta chain) is a study of T-cell memory formation after mild COVID-19 (dated by TCRdb to the early 2020s). Background on the whole study: Most TCR sequence clusters were specific to one of the two donors. Longitudinal TCRalpha and TCRbeta repertoire sequencing tracked T-cell clones expanding and contracting after mild COVID-19 in a couple of donors. The cohort was made up of two young adult volunteers, one female and one male, who were previously healthy. The investigation overall reported the following: Only two mild cases were covered by the study, and larger cohorts that include severe cases with pre-infection samples were considered necessary. Some responding clones were found in pre-infection memory, which suggests that pre-existing cross-reactive memory T cells took part in the SARS-CoV-2 response. SARS-CoV-2 specificity of the second-wave clones peaking on day 37 was not confirmed. Contracting CD4+ clones turned up mainly in the CM and EM memory subsets, whereas EMRA was where CD8+ clones were enriched. Balanced CD4/CD8 phenotypes were observed for clones contracting from day 15 to 85, whereas a bias towards CD4+ was observed for a second wave of clones expanding from day 15 to 37.

Ficoll-Paque density gradient centrifugation was the method used to isolate PBMCs. Sequencing was performed on an Illumina NovaSeq 6000. cDNA libraries for TCRalpha and TCRbeta were prepared by 5'RACE using constant-segment primers, with sample barcodes and unique molecular identifiers added. Trizol reagent was used to extract RNA from every sample. Library amplification was performed in two PCR steps, and a second sample barcode and Illumina TruSeq adapters were introduced in the second step. The libraries were sequenced on an Illumina NovaSeq using 2 x 150 bp paired-end reads. Per the source publication's procedure: Demultiplexing of reads and collapsing into UMI-guided consensus sequences were performed with migec v1.2.7. Using mixcr v2.1.11, the UMI consensuses were aligned to TRA and TRB V and J templates and assembled into clonotypes. A clonotype was counted as expanded or contracted only if both edgeR and NoisET called the change significant, with noise models trained on biological replicates. For edgeR calls, the cutoffs were a false discovery rate-adjusted p below 0.01 and a log2 fold-change threshold of 1. PCA with hierarchical clustering of max-normalized trajectories of the 1000 most abundant clonotypes was used as exploratory dynamics analysis. Separately sequenced CD4+ and CD8+ repertoires were used to assign the CD4 or CD8 phenotype of responding clones. In TCRdb, the public reads were trimmed at Q25 with fastp and aligned with MiXCR, with productive beta chains retained. Rows with a matching CDR3 protein are joined into one entry that keeps the most common DNA and genes. These V and J calls rely on TCRdb rather than the paper's analysis. For this sample the table gives 300,000 to 400,000 distinct CDR3 sequences, of which around 14% were detected only once. The biggest ten clones account for about 20% of the sample.

About this clonotype itself: Its antigen is currently not known. Base qualities are not provided; no much larger clone lies one nucleotide away.

The CDR3 contains 15 residues, cysteine and phenylalanine counted. Of all the DNA, just the CDR3 is kept, 45 bases in frame from base 1. As encoded in the germline V gene, CDR1 is SGHRS while CDR2 is YFSETQ. V is trimmed back by 4 bases and J by 9 bases, and the junction contains 8 bases that no gene match accounts for. The chain employs TRBV5-1 and TRBJ2-1; the junction holds 12 bases that match TRBD2. This clonotype was obtained from a man between 18 and 29 years old who had mild COVID-19 (a few samples of this study predate the infection). The sample titles of this study are shuffled in the database, so cell type and time point are left out; the donor was told from shared clones. Source material: PBMCs or a T cell subset sorted from them (not recorded which). The DNA is as follows: TGCGCCAGCAGCGCGCCTAGCGGGGGGGCCAGTGAGCAGTTCTTC. Its product reads: CASSAPSGGASEQFF.